The 5 T cell receptor beta chains below were found in one sample sequenced in a study of T cell responses to AZD1222 COVID-19 vaccine. Libraries were prepared by immunoSEQ multiplex PCR; TCRdb keeps only in-frame clonotypes and omits some of them. Of under 110,000 clones in the sample, more than 75% are singletons; the top ten hold about 17%. The input for sequencing was peripheral blood, taken on day 0 of AZD1222 vaccination. The receptors were sampled from an adult in good health.

The chain joins TRBV6-6 to TRBJ2-3; 8 bases match TRBD2. The germline V gene has CDR1 MNHNY and CDR2 SVGAGI (reference sequence). Unmatched junction bases numbered 5, after V lost 8 bases and J lost 4 bases. The CDR3 length is 13 residues. This CDR3 is CASRAGAADTQYF. Here the CDR3 DNA reads TGTGCCAGCCGAGCGGGAGCCGCAGATACGCAGTATTTT.

This sequence joins TRBV10-2 and TRBJ2-2, with TRBD2 identical over 7 bases. Germline V lookup: CDR1 WSHSY, CDR2 SAAADI. The CDR3 loop spans 15 amino acids. With 7 bases clipped from V and 6 bases from J, the junction kept 11 bases outside the gene matches. CDR3 protein: CASTPGLDYPGELFF. CDR3 nucleotides: TGCGCCAGCACCCCAGGACTAGATTATCCCGGGGAGCTGTTTTTT.

The chain joins TRBV27 to TRBJ2-7; D is undetermined. CDR1 is MNHEY and CDR2 is SMNVEV in the germline V gene (reference sequence). This CDR3 has 12 residues. V dropped 4 bases and J dropped 2 bases, with 6 bases sitting between them. CDR3 loop: CASSSRPYEQYF. For the CDR3, the DNA is TGTGCCAGCAGTTCAAGACCCTACGAGCAGTACTTC.

The rearrangement uses TRBV25-1 and TRBJ1-2; tentative D call: TRBD1 (5 bases). V was pared by 6 bases and J by 6 bases, with 14 bases between. CDR3 length: 13 amino acids. CDR1 is MGHDK and CDR2 is SYGVNS in the germline V gene. In nucleotides, the CDR3 is TGTGCCAGCAGCCTGGCGGGGCTTGATGGCTACACCTTC. Its protein is CASSLAGLDGYTF.

V is TRBV30 and J is TRBJ1-1; D gene ambiguous. Trimming pared 5 bases from V and 1 base from J, leaving 11 bases between. The CDR3 covers 13 residues. CDR1 is GTSNPN and CDR2 is SVGIG in the germline V gene (reference sequence). The CDR3 sequence: CAWGLMENTEAFF. CDR3 DNA sequence: TGTGCCTGGGGCCTCATGGAGAACACTGAAGCTTTCTTT.